Presented here are 6 T cell receptor beta chains from one specimen sequenced in a study of cytomegalovirus exposure and HLA in healthy donors. The PCR contained 60 Vbeta and 13 Jbeta primers. TCRdb keeps only in-frame clones here, not all; method: immunoSEQ multiplex PCR. The sample shows 40,000 to 50,000 clones, and 1.8% sits with its ten largest clones. Sequences were obtained from PBMCs. The receptors were sampled from a woman under 40 in good health and CMV-seronegative.

This CDR3 reads CASSREGTVSGEKLFF. CDR3 bases: TGCGCCAGCAGCCGGGAGGGGACAGTGTCGGGGGAAAAACTGTTTTTT. This sequence joins TRBV5-1 and TRBJ1-4; 7 nucleotides line up with TRBD1. V shed 4 bases, J shed 8 bases, and the junction held 14 bases outside the gene matches. Germline assignment: CDR1 SGHRS and CDR2 YFSETQ. The CDR3 sequence is 16 residues long.

J is TRBJ1-1 and V is TRBV5-1; D remains unclear. The CDR3 extends over 13 amino acids. Trimming pared 3 bases from V and 2 bases from J, leaving 8 bases between. Per germline, CDR1 SGHRS and CDR2 YFSETQ. This CDR3 reads CASSSNTNTEAFF. In DNA, the CDR3 is TGCGCCAGCAGCTCCAATACAAACACTGAAGCTTTCTTT.

V gene TRBV29-1 combines with J gene TRBJ2-2; 11 bases align to TRBD1. This CDR3 region has 13 residues. Germline values: CDR1 SQVTM, CDR2 ANQGSEA. Losses at the gene ends were 7 bases for V and 6 bases for J; bases not matched to a gene: 4. CDR3 sequence (DNA): TGCAGCGCCTCGGGACAGGGGGCCGGGGAGCTGTTTTTT. Amino acids: CSASGQGAGELFF.

The genes are TRBV15 and TRBJ1-6, with TRBD1 matching over 7 bases. V shed 3 bases and J 0 bases; nucleotides not matched to a gene: 8. The length of the CDR3 is 18 residues. Looked up from germline, CDR1 is LNHNV and CDR2 is YYDKDF (reference sequence). Written as DNA, the CDR3 is TGTGCCACCAGCAGTTCCCACAGGGGCGGCTCCTATAATTCACCCCTCCACTTT. As protein: CATSSSHRGGSYNSPLHF.

V is TRBV18 and J is TRBJ2-7; D may be TRBD1 (5 bases). From germline, CDR1 is KGHSH and CDR2 LQKENI. The length of the CDR3 is 14 residues. Trimming shortened V by 6 bases and J by 3 bases, and 15 bases separated the two germline ends. The CDR3 is CASSPRDNNYEQYF. Written as DNA, the CDR3 is TGTGCCAGCTCTCCCAGGGATAATAACTACGAGCAGTACTTC. Based on the CDR3 plus reference TRBV18 and TRBJ2-7, the full variable domain is NAGVMQNPRHLVRRRGQEARLRCSPMKGHSHVYWYRQLPEEGLKFMVYLQKENIIDESGMPKERFSAEFPKEGPSILRIQQVVRGDSAAYFCASSPRDNNYEQYFGPGTRLTVT.

V gene TRBV19 combines with J gene TRBJ1-1; a weak D match, TRBD1 (5 bases). Trimming took 0 bases from V and 4 from J, leaving 12 bases between them. The germline V gene has CDR1 LNHDA and CDR2 SQIVND (reference sequence). The CDR3 runs 15 residues. Here the CDR3 reads CASSIESGLFTEAFF. DNA for the CDR3: TGTGCCAGTAGTATAGAGTCAGGGTTATTCACTGAAGCTTTCTTT.